The rows below give T cell receptor beta chains drawn from one sample of a study of T cells in narcolepsy. This table comes from immunoSEQ multiplex PCR, and its TCRdb copy is limited to in-frame clones, with some not included. This table holds over 7,500 clones, roughly two thirds found once. Sequenced material: CD45RA- memory CD8+ T cells from PBMCs. These receptors were taken from a human donor with narcolepsy. The CDR3 runs from the conserved cysteine through the conserved F or W. The D gene is left open where the match is weak. Some rows mark clone size as missing; the rest say once, few, many or name a class of expanded clone.

v_gene	len	abundance	d_gene	j_gene	CDR3nt	CDR3aa
TRBV5-1	12	.	.	TRBJ2-2	TGCGCCAGCAAGTTGGCGGGCGGGGAGCTGTTTTTT	CASKLAGGELFF
TRBV28	17	.	TRBD2	TRBJ2-1	TGTGCCAGCAGTAGAATCGGACTAGCGGGGAACAAGGATGAGCAGTTCTTC	CASSRIGLAGNKDEQFF
TRBV19	15	.	.	TRBJ1-5	TGTGCCAGTACCGGGGACGGGAACGGTAATCAGCCCCAGCATTTT	CASTGDGNGNQPQHF
TRBV7-6	15	.	TRBD1	TRBJ1-1	TGTGCCAGCAGCTACCCCAGGGGGGTGAACACTGAAGCTTTCTTT	CASSYPRGVNTEAFF
TRBV19	14	.	.	TRBJ1-5	TGTGCCAGTAGTATAGCCCTCGGGCGACAGCCCCAGCATTTT	CASSIALGRQPQHF
TRBV14	15	medium-sized	.	TRBJ1-2	TGTGCCAGCAGCCCCCCGGCCGTCTACGTTGATGGCTACACCTTC	CASSPPAVYVDGYTF
TRBV4-3	14	.	.	TRBJ1-2	TGCGCCAGCAGCCAAGCGCACGGAGTCTATGGCTACACCTTC	CASSQAHGVYGYTF
TRBV4-3	14	.	TRBD1	TRBJ2-5	TGCGCCAGCAGCCAAGGCACAGGGGAAGAGACCCAGTACTTC	CASSQGTGEETQYF
TRBV6-6	13	.	TRBD2	TRBJ2-7	TGTGCCAGCGGACTAGCGGGGGACTACGAGCAGTACTTC	CASGLAGDYEQYF
TRBV28	18	.	TRBD1	TRBJ1-4	TGTGCCAGCAGTTTATCGGCGGGACAGGGACCAACTAATGAAAAACTGTTTTTT	CASSLSAGQGPTNEKLFF
TRBV4-1	13	medium-sized	TRBD1	TRBJ2-7	TGCGCCAGCAGCCCGACAGGGAAGGACGAGCAGTACTTC	CASSPTGKDEQYF
TRBV7-6	12	.	.	TRBJ2-5	TGTGCCAGCAGCTTGGGTTTTGAGACCCAGTACTTC	CASSLGFETQYF
TRBV18	18	.	.	TRBJ1-1	TGTGCCAGCTCACCAGGGGCGGACAGTCATATCCGGCACACTGAAGCTTTCTTT	CASSPGADSHIRHTEAFF
TRBV4-3	15	few	.	TRBJ1-2	TGCGCCAGCAGCCAAGACAGGGTGACGAGGTATGGCTACACCTTC	CASSQDRVTRYGYTF
TRBV4-3	15	.	TRBD1	TRBJ1-5	TGCGCCAGCAGCCAGAAAAGGACAGGGGGTCAGCCCCAGCATTTT	CASSQKRTGGQPQHF
TRBV6-6	15	once	TRBD2	TRBJ2-4	TGTGCCAGCAGTTACGGGAGGGAGGGTGGAAACATTCAGTACTTC	CASSYGREGGNIQYF
TRBV19	17	.	TRBD1	TRBJ1-1	TGTGCCAGTAGTAGGGACAGGGCCACCACTGTTGACACTGAAGCTTTCTTT	CASSRDRATTVDTEAFF
TRBV5-8	18	.	TRBD2	TRBJ2-1	TGTGCCAGCAGCTTAGCTCCGGGACTAGCGGGGGGGTACAATGAGCAGTTCTTC	CASSLAPGLAGGYNEQFF
TRBV6-6	12	few	TRBD2	TRBJ2-2	TGTGCCAGCGGGGCGGGGGCCGGGGAGCTGTTTTTT	CASGAGAGELFF
TRBV4-3	12	.	.	TRBJ1-2	TGCGCCAGCAGCCACTCCGGGGATGGCTACACCTTC	CASSHSGDGYTF
TRBV27	14	.	.	TRBJ2-1	TGTGCCAGCAGTTTATCACCGGGGTCCAATGAGCAGTTCTTC	CASSLSPGSNEQFF
TRBV4-1	14	.	TRBD1	TRBJ2-7	TGCGCCAGCAGCCAAGATAACAGGGGTTACGAGCAGTACTTC	CASSQDNRGYEQYF
TRBV9	15	.	TRBD1	TRBJ2-5	TGTGCCAGCAGCGTGGCGACAGGGGATGGAGAGACCCAGTACTTC	CASSVATGDGETQYF
TRBV19	16	.	TRBD1	TRBJ1-2	TGTGCCAGTAGGGGCCCCCAGGGGGCGAGTAACTATGGCTACACCTTC	CASRGPQGASNYGYTF
TRBV4-1	13	.	.	TRBJ2-1	TGCGCCAGCAGCCAGGCCATATACAATGAGCAGTTCTTC	CASSQAIYNEQFF
TRBV5-5	15	.	.	TRBJ1-5	TGTGCCAGCAGCTTCACGGAGTATAGCAATCAGCCCCAGCATTTT	CASSFTEYSNQPQHF
TRBV7-6	16	.	TRBD2	TRBJ2-5	TGTGCCAGCAGCACCGGGGCTAGCGGGGTTACAGAGACCCAGTACTTC	CASSTGASGVTETQYF
TRBV6-1	15	.	.	TRBJ2-1	TGTGCCAGCAGTCTCGAGGGGACCCCCCCTTTTGAGCAGTTCTTC	CASSLEGTPPFEQFF
TRBV4-3	14	.	.	TRBJ1-2	TGCGCCAGCAGCCAAGATAGGGGAAACTATGGCTACACCTTC	CASSQDRGNYGYTF